This T cell receptor beta chain appears in the sequencing data of a study of blood T cells in healthy people across ages. Points from the study as a whole: PBMCs that were unsorted prevented a conclusive naive versus antigen-experienced comparison.

The study recruited healthy Caucasian donors from Russia who were aged roughly 6 to 90. The germline gives CDR1 MDHEN, CDR2 SYDVKM. This CDR3 contains 13 residues. V was clipped by 1 base and J by 7 bases; unmatched bases: 2. The use of a sample-barcoded 5' primer and a J-beta primer mix characterized a second PCR of roughly 7 to 11 cycles. One entry per CDR3 protein results from TCRdb running MiXCR on the 5' RACE reads. The sample consists of roughly 1,800,000 distinct CDR3 sequences, roughly 52% of them appearing once. Points on this clonotype: Its antigen is as yet unknown.

Sequencing was carried out using blood. The clonotype was recovered from a woman in her thirties or forties in good health. The chain combines TRBV28 with TRBJ1-2; 8 bases match TRBD1. CDR3 sequence: CASSLLGQGGYTF. In DNA, the CDR3 is TGTGCCAGCAGTTTATTAGGACAGGGTGGCTACACCTTC.